This record concerns one T cell receptor beta chain sequence. The data were taken from a study of blood T cell repertoires in COVID-19. Study in general: Samples came from the United States, Italy and Spain, spanning acute and convalescent COVID-19. PBMCs, B-cell-depleted T cells, or T cells provided the cDNA or gDNA that made up the material.

Trimming pared 5 bases from V and 4 bases from J, leaving 14 bases between. CDR1 and CDR2 from the germline V gene are LNHDA and SQIVND (reference sequence). This CDR3 contains 14 residues. Original methodology: The assay estimated nucleated cells by amplifying reference gene primers. Produced via immunoSEQ multiplex PCR; TCRdb's table is partial and in-frame only. V and J calls and clone size follow that table, whereas D and trimming were derived from the DNA. The repertoire holds a few hundred thousand clones, with about 82% as singletons. Sequenced sample: peripheral blood. The source is an elderly man with acute or convalescent COVID-19. This chain connects TRBV19 to TRBJ1-2; D gene ambiguous. Written as DNA, the CDR3 is TGTGCCAGTAGTGGGAGGGCAGAGATCTATGGCTACACCTTC. Its protein product is CASSGRAEIYGYTF.